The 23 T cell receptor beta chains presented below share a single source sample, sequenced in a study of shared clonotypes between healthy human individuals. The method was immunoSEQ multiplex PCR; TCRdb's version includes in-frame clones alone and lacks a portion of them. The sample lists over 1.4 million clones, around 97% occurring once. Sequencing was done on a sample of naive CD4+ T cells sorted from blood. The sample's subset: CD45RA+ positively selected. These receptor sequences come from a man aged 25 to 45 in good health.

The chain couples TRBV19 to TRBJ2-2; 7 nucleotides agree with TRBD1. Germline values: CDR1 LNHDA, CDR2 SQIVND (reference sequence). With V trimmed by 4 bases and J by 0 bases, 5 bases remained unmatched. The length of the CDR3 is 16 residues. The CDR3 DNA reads TGTGCCAGTAGTAGCCGACAGGGAACGAACACCGGGGAGCTGTTTTTT. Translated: CASSSRQGTNTGELFF.

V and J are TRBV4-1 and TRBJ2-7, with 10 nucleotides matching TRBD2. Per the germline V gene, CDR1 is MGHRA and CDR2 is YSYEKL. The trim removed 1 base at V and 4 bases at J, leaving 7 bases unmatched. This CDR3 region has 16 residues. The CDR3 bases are TGCGCCAGCAGCCAAGGTCTAGCGGGAGCGGGGTACGAGCAGTACTTC. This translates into CASSQGLAGAGYEQYF.

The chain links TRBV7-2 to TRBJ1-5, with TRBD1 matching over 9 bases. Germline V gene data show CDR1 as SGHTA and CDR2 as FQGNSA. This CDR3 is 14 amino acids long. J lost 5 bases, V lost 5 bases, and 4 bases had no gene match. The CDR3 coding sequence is TGTGCCAGCAGCCACCGGGACAGGGATCAGCCCCAGCATTTT. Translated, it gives CASSHRDRDQPQHF.

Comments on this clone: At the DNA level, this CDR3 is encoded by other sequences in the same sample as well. CDR3 loop: CASSLWETEAFF. In nucleotides, the CDR3 is TGTGCCAGCAGTTTATGGGAAACTGAAGCTTTCTTT. V usage is TRBV28 and J usage is TRBJ1-1, with D unclear. Germline loops: CDR1 MDHEN, CDR2 SYDVKM. V shed 0 bases and J shed 5 bases, with 4 bases lying between them. The CDR3 is 12 amino acids.

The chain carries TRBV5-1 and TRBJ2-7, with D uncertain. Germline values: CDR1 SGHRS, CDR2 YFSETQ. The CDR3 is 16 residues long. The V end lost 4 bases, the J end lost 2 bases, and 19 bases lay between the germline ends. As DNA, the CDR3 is TGCGCCAGCAGCCAGGAATATTCGAGGACGACCTACGAGCAGTACTTC. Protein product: CASSQEYSRTTYEQYF.

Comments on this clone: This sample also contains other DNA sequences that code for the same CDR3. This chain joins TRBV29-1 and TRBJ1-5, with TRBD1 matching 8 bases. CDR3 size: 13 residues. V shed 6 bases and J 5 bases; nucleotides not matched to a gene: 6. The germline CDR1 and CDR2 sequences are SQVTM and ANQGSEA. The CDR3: CSVVGQGDQPQHF. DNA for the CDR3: TGCAGCGTCGTTGGACAGGGCGATCAGCCCCAGCATTTT. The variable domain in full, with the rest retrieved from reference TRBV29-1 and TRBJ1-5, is SAVISQKPSRDICQRGTSLTIQCQVDSQVTMMFWYRQQPGQSLTLIATANQGSEATYESGFVIDKFPISRPNLTFSTLTVSNMSPEDSSIYLCSVVGQGDQPQHFGDGTRLSIL.

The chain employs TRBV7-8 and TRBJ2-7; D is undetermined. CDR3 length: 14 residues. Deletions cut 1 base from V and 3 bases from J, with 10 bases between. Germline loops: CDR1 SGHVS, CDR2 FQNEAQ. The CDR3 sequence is CASSLEVMVYEQYF. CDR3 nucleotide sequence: TGTGCCAGCAGCTTAGAGGTAATGGTCTACGAGCAGTACTTC.

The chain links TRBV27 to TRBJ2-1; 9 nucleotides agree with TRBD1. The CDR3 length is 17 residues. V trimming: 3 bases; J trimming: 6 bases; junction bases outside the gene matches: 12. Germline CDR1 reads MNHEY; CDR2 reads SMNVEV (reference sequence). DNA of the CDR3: TGTGCCAGCAGTTTCAGCCGCCCGGGACAGGGTAGCAATGAGCAGTTCTTC. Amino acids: CASSFSRPGQGSNEQFF.

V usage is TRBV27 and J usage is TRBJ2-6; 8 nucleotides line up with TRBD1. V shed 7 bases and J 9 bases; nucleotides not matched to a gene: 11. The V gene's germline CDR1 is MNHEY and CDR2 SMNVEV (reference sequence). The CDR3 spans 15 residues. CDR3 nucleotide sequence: TGTGCCAGCACCCTAGGACAGGGAAGAGTCAACGTCCTGACTTTC. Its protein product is CASTLGQGRVNVLTF.

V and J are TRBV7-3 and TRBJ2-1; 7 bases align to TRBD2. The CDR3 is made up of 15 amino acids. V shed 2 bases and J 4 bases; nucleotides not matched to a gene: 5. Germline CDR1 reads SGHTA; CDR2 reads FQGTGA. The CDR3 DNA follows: TGTGCCAGCAGCTTACGGCGGGAGTCTTACAATGAGCAGTTCTTC. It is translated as CASSLRRESYNEQFF.

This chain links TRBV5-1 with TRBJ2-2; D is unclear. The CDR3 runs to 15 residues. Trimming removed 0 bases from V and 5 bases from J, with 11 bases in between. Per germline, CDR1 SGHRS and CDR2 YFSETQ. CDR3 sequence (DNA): TGCGCCAGCAGCTTGGATCCCGTGCGAACCGGGGAGCTGTTTTTT. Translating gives CASSLDPVRTGELFF.

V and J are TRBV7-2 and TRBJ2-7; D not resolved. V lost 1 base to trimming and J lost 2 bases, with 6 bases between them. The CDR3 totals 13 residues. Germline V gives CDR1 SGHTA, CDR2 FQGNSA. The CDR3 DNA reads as TGTGCCAGCAGCTTAGGCACCCCCTACGAGCAGTACTTC. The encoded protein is CASSLGTPYEQYF.

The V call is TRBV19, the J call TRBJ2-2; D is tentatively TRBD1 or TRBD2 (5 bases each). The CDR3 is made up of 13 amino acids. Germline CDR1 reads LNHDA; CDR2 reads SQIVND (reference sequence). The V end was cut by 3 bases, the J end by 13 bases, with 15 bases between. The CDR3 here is CASSIGGAPGLFF. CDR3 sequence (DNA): TGTGCCAGTAGTATTGGGGGAGCCCCGGGGCTGTTTTTT.

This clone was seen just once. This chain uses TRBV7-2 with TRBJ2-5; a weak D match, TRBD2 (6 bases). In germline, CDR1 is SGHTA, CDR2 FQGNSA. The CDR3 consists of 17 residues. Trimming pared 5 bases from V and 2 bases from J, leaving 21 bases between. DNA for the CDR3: TGTGCCAGCAGCCTGGGGTCGGGAGCCCTTTCACAAGAGACCCAGTACTTC. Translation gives CASSLGSGALSQETQYF.

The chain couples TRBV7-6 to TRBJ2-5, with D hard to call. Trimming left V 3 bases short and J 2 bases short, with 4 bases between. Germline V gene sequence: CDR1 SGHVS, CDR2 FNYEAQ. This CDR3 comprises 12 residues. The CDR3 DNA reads TGTGCCAGCAGCTTTTTACAAGAGACCCAGTACTTC. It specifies CASSFLQETQYF.

The CDR3 here is CASSEGDPRDTQYF. The CDR3 DNA reads as TGTGCCAGCAGTGAAGGGGATCCCAGGGATACGCAGTATTTT. This chain links TRBV25-1 with TRBJ2-3; D remains ambiguous. The CDR3 contains 14 residues. V was pared by 2 bases and J by 6 bases, with 12 bases between. Germline lookup yields CDR1 MGHDK and CDR2 SYGVNS.

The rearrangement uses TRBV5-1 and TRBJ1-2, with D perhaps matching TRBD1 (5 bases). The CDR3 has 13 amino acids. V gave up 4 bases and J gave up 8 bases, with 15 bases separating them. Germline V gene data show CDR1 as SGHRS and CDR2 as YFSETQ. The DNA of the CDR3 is TGCGCCAGCAGCCCTCAGGGTATGGAGGGCTACACCTTC. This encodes CASSPQGMEGYTF.

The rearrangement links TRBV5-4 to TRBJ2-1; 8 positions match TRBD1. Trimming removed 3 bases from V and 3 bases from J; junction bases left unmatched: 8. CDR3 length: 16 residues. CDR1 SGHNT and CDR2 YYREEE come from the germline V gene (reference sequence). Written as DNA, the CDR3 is TGTGCCAGCAGCTCCACGACAGGGGCGCGCTACAATGAGCAGTTCTTC. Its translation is CASSSTTGARYNEQFF.

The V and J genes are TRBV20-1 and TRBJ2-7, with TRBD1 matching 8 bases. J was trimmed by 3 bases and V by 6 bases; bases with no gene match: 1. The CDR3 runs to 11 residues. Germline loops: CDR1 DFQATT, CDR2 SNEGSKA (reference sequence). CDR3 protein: CSADRGYEQYF. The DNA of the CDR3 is TGCAGTGCCGACAGGGGCTACGAGCAGTACTTC.

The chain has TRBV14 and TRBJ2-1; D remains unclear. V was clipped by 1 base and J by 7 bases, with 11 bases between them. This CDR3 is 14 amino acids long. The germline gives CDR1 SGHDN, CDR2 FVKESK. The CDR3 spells CASSQGFSMNEQFF. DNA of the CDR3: TGTGCCAGCAGCCAAGGTTTTAGTATGAATGAGCAGTTCTTC. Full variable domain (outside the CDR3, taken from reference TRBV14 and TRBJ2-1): EAGVTQFPSHSVIEKGQTVTLRCDPISGHDNLYWYRRVMGKEIKFLLHFVKESKQDESGMPNNRFLAERTGGTYSTLKVQPAELEDSGVYFCASSQGFSMNEQFFGPGTRLTVL.

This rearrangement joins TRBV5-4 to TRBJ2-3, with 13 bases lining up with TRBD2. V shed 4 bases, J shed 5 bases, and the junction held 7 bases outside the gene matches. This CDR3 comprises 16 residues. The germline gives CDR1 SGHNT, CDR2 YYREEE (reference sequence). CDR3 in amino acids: CASSLRTSGSRDTQYF. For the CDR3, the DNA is TGTGCCAGCAGCCTAAGGACTAGCGGGAGTAGAGATACGCAGTATTTT.

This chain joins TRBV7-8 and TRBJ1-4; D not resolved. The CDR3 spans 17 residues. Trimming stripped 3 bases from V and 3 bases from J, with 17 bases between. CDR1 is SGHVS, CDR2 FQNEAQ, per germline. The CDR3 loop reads CASSFLGKKAANEKLFF. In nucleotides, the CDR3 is TGTGCCAGCAGCTTCTTGGGGAAAAAGGCGGCTAATGAAAAACTGTTTTTT.

The CDR3 DNA sequence: TGCGCCAGCAGCCATTATCCTCCGGGACAGGGGACGCAACGCTACGAGCAGTACTTC. Protein: CASSHYPPGQGTQRYEQYF. The chain combines TRBV5-1 with TRBJ2-7; 10 bases align to TRBD1. Germline CDR1 and CDR2: SGHRS and YFSETQ. The length of the CDR3 is 19 residues. V dropped 4 bases and J dropped 3; count of bases not matched to a gene: 19. Together with reference TRBV5-1 and TRBJ2-7, the CDR3 gives the full variable domain: KAGVTQTPRYLIKTRGQQVTLSCSPISGHRSVSWYQQTPGQGLQFLFEYFSETQRNKGNFPGRFSGRQFSNSRSEMNVSTLELGDSALYLCASSHYPPGQGTQRYEQYFGPGTRLTVT.